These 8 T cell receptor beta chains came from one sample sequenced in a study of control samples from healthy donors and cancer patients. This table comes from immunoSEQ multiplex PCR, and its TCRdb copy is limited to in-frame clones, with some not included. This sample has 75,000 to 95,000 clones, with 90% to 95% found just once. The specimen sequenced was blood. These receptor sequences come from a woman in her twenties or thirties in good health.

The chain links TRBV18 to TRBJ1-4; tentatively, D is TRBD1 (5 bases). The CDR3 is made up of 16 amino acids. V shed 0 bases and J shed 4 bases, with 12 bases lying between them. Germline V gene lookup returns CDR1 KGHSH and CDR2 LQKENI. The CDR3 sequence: CASSPPRGVGNEKLFF. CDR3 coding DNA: TGTGCCAGCTCACCACCGCGGGGGGTCGGTAATGAAAAACTGTTTTTT.

CDR3 amino acids: CASSLDRGTYEQYF. For the CDR3, the DNA is TGCGCCAGCAGCTTGGACAGGGGAACCTACGAGCAGTACTTC. This chain joins TRBV5-1 and TRBJ2-7; 7 nucleotides match TRBD1. This CDR3 region has 14 residues. The V and J ends lost 0 bases and 2 bases, in that order; junction bases with no gene match: 2. CDR1 is SGHRS and CDR2 is YFSETQ in the germline V gene.

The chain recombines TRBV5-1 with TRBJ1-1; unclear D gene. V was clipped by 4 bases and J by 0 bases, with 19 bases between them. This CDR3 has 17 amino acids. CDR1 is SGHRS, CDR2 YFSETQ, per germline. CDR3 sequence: CASSDAQDGKMNTEAFF. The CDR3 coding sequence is TGCGCCAGCAGCGACGCGCAGGATGGCAAGATGAACACTGAAGCTTTCTTT.

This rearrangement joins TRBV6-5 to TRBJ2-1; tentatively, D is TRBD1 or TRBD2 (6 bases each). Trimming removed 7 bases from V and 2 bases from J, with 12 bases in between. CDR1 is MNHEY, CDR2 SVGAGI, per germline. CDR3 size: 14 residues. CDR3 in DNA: TGTGCCAGCACTCCGGGGGCTGCCTACAATGAGCAGTTCTTC. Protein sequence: CASTPGAAYNEQFF.

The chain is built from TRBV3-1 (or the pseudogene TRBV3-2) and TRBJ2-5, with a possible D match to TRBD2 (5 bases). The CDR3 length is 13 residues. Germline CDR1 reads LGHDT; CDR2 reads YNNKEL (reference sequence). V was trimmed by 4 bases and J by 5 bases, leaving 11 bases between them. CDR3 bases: TGTGCCAGCAGCCCGTTAGCGCGGGAGACCCAGTACTTC. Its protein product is CASSPLARETQYF.

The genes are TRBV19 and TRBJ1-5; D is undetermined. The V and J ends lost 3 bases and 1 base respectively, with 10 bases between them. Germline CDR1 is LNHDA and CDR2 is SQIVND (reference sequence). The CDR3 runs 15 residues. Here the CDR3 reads CASSMRGKSNQPQHF. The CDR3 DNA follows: TGTGCCAGTAGTATGAGAGGAAAGAGCAATCAGCCCCAGCATTTT.

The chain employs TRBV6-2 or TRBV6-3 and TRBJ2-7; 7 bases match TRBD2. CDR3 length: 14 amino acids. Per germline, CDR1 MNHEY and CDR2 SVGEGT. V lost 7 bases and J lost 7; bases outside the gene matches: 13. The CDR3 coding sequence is TGTGCCAGCACCCCCTGGGCGGGAGTGGAAGAGCAGTACTTC. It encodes CASTPWAGVEEQYF.

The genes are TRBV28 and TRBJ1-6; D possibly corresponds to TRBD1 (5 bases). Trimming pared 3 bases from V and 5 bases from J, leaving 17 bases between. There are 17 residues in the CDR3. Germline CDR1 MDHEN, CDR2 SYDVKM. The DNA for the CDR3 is TGTGCCAGCAGTTTCAATAGAGGGGCGGGAGATAATTCACCCCTCCACTTT. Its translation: CASSFNRGAGDNSPLHF.